The 4 T cell receptor beta chains below all came from one sample that was sequenced in a study of T cells in Graves' hyperthyroidism and ophthalmopathy (dated by TCRdb to between 2018 and 2021). The library was prepared using multiplex PCR. The instrument was an Illumina HiSeq 2000. Amplification of TCR beta CDR3 regions was carried out from RNA transcripts. For the first round of RT-PCR on the TCR CDR3, the HTBI primer set was used together with the Qiagen OneStep RT-PCR kit. The public reads were reanalyzed by TCRdb: fastp trimming at Q25, MiXCR alignment, in-frame beta chains only. All rows with the same CDR3 protein become a single entry with the most common DNA and genes. The sample contains about 260,000 distinct CDR3 sequences, about a sixth of them found a single time. Together, the top ten hold under 35% of the sample. The specimen sequenced was blood. Receptors were obtained from a woman aged 18-29 years with Graves' ophthalmopathy.

This clonotype was counted at least ten times. The chain is built from TRBV27 and TRBJ2-3; TRBD2 agrees at 11 bases. The CDR3 runs 20 residues. V lost 3 bases, J lost 4 bases, and 18 bases stayed unmatched. In germline, CDR1 is MNHEY, CDR2 SMNVEV (reference sequence). The CDR3 DNA follows: TGTGCCAGCAGTTTCACAGGGGGAATAGCGGGAGGGCCCCCCGCAGATACGCAGTATTTT. It yields the protein CASSFTGGIAGGPPADTQYF.

As regards this clonotype: This may come from a read error, since a much larger clone is one base off. Here the CDR3 omits its conserved ending phenylalanine or tryptophan, so a read error is the likely source. The CDR3 DNA follows: TGCGCCAGCAGCACCGGACGAACGACTAATGAAAAACTGTTTTCT. This encodes CASSTGRTTNEKLFS. The V and J genes are TRBV5-1 and TRBJ1-4; no firm D call. Trimming pared 4 bases from V and 2 bases from J, leaving 12 bases between. The CDR3 is made up of 15 amino acids. The germline gives CDR1 SGHRS, CDR2 YFSETQ.

This clonotype was picked up many times. The J gene is TRBJ1-1, the V gene TRBV27; weak D call: TRBD1 (5 bases). This CDR3 is 19 amino acids long. Looked up from germline, CDR1 is MNHEY and CDR2 is SMNVEV (reference sequence). The V end lost 2 bases, the J end lost 5 bases, and 27 bases lay between the germline ends. The CDR3 is CASSLERGPGLGVQTEAFF. The CDR3 nucleotides are TGTGCCAGCAGTTTAGAGAGAGGTCCCGGTTTGGGGGTTCAGACTGAAGCTTTCTTT.

This clonotype was detected ten times or more. The CDR3 is CASSEAATSTNEKLFF. The CDR3 DNA reads as TGTGCCAGCAGTGAAGCGGCGACATCAACTAATGAAAAACTGTTTTTT. V is TRBV2 and J is TRBJ1-4; no definite D call. V lost 0 bases, J lost 0 bases, and 8 bases lay in between. CDR1 SNHLY and CDR2 FYNNEI come from the germline V gene. This CDR3 is 16 amino acids long.